The text below deals with one T cell receptor beta chain. The antigen is not known. The record originates from a study of regulatory T cells in long-lasting Graves disease. Arm-PCR with iRepertoire HTBI primers amplified the CDR3 regions for these TCR beta libraries. One entry per CDR3 protein, called by TCRdb with MiXCR from the multiplex PCR reads. The data show roughly 400,000 distinct CDR3 sequences, with less than 25% seen just once and around 20% held by the top ten. The CDR3 extends over 16 amino acids. Germline V lookup: CDR1 SGDLS, CDR2 YYNGEE. After removal of 0 bases from V and 0 bases from J, the junction contained 4 bases not matched to a gene. Study-wide findings and caveats: There was favoring of TRBV28, TRBJ1-2 and TRBJ2-5 in persistent disease. In persistent patients, shared public clonotypes (roughly 2,700) outnumbered those in new patients (around 1,000). Thyroid tissue went unexamined; only peripheral blood was analyzed.

Time point indicated: persistent/refractory GD, antithyroid drugs over 5 years with positive TRAb. RNA isolated from PBMCs was used to make the TCR library. This specimen consisted of peripheral blood mononuclear cells (PBMCs), obtained when the disease was refractory, from a patient treated with antithyroid drugs. The chain joins TRBV9 to TRBJ2-3, with 7 bases that match TRBD1. The receptor was derived from a female donor with Graves disease. The CDR3 loop reads CASSVGRGRSTDTQYF. CDR3 coding DNA: TGTGCCAGCAGCGTAGGTAGGGGGCGCAGCACAGATACGCAGTATTTT. The full variable domain, rest sourced from reference TRBV9 and TRBJ2-3, is DSGVTQTPKHLITATGQRVTLRCSPRSGDLSVYWYQQSLDQGLQFLIQYYNGEERAKGNILERFSAQQFPDLHSELNLSSLELGDSALYFCASSVGRGRSTDTQYFGPGTRLTVL.